These T cell receptor beta chains were read from a single sample in a study of cytomegalovirus exposure and HLA in healthy donors. Here immunoSEQ multiplex PCR was the method, and the copy in TCRdb shows in-frame clones only, minus some. The sample yields 95,000 to 100,000 clones, about 77% seen once. The sample was PBMCs. The receptor set was obtained from a man in his forties in good health and CMV-seronegative. The CDR3 runs from the conserved cysteine through the conserved F or W. The D gene is left open where the match is weak. Not all rows give a size; the values are once, few, many and, for expanded clones, a class.

>TRBJ1-1|TRBV29-1|-|-
CSSRGEMNTEAFF
TGCAGCTCCCGAGGAGAAATGAACACTGAAGCTTTCTTT
>TRBJ2-3|TRBV5-6|-|-
CASSLDRTSTDTQYF
TGTGCCAGCAGCTTAGACAGGACTAGCACAGATACGCAGTATTTT
>TRBJ2-7|TRBV19|TRBD1|-
CASSALDREFGEQYF
TGTGCCAGTAGTGCCCTCGACAGGGAATTCGGCGAGCAGTACTTC
>TRBJ2-7|TRBV5-1|TRBD1|-
CASSLFETGPGEQYF
TGCGCCAGCAGCTTGTTTGAGACAGGGCCGGGCGAGCAGTACTTC
>TRBJ2-5|TRBV11-3|TRBD2|few
CASSLNPPGGLETQYF
TGTGCCAGCAGCTTAAACCCCCCGGGGGGACTAGAGACCCAGTACTTC
>TRBJ2-1|TRBV25-1|TRBD2|-
CASSETSGRENEQFF
TGTGCCAGCAGTGAAACTAGCGGGAGAGAGAATGAGCAGTTCTTC
>TRBJ2-7|TRBV28|-|-
CASSQDGSLSYEQYF
TGTGCCAGCAGCCAAGACGGGAGTTTATCCTACGAGCAGTACTTC
>TRBJ1-3|TRBV28|TRBD1|-
CASSTYDRGHGNTIYF
TGTGCCAGCAGTACATACGACAGGGGTCACGGAAACACCATATATTTT
>TRBJ1-6|TRBV2|TRBD1|-
CASSGGTGDSPLHF
TGTGCCAGCAGTGGGGGGACAGGGGATTCACCCCTCCACTTT
>TRBJ2-3|TRBV11-2|-|-
CASSSLTDPDTQYF
TGTGCCAGCAGCTCCCTCACTGATCCAGATACGCAGTATTTT
>TRBJ1-1|TRBV19|TRBD1|-
CASSPRGTGESNRRNTEAFF
TGTGCCAGTAGTCCCCGGGGGACAGGGGAATCGAATCGGAGGAACACTGAAGCTTTCTTT
>TRBJ1-6|TRBV5-6|TRBD1|-
CASSRDRDSPLHF
TGTGCCAGCAGTCGGGACAGAGATTCACCCCTCCACTTT
>TRBJ1-2|TRBV5-6|-|-
CASSYRELSGYTF
TGTGCCAGCAGCTACAGGGAGCTGAGTGGCTACACCTTC
>TRBJ2-3|TRBV9|-|-
CASSVGDLGRDRDTQYF
TGTGCCAGCAGCGTAGGCGACCTCGGGCGGGACCGGGATACGCAGTATTTT
>TRBJ1-2|TRBV5-6|-|few
CASSPDSTSNYGYTF
TGTGCCAGCAGCCCAGACAGTACCTCTAACTATGGCTACACCTTC
>TRBJ2-5|TRBV5-1|TRBD2|-
CASSLALAGGETQYF
TGCGCCAGCAGCTTGGCACTAGCGGGAGGTGAGACCCAGTACTTC
>TRBJ2-1|TRBV30|-|-
CAWTRNENEQFF
TGTGCCTGGACGAGAAACGAGAATGAGCAGTTCTTC
>TRBJ1-1|TRBV27|-|-
CASRRRANTEAFF
TGTGCCAGCAGACGCAGGGCGAACACTGAAGCTTTCTTT
>TRBJ2-7|TRBV6-5|TRBD2|-
CASSSGLAGAEQYF
TGTGCCAGCAGTTCAGGACTAGCGGGAGCCGAGCAGTACTTC
>TRBJ2-5|TRBV5-1|-|-
CASSSSYGAGETQYF
TGCGCCAGCAGCTCCTCTTATGGGGCAGGAGAGACCCAGTACTTC
>TRBJ2-5|TRBV18|TRBD1|-
CASSPSPGQGFRETQYF
TGTGCCAGCTCACCATCCCCGGGACAGGGTTTCAGGGAGACCCAGTACTTC
>TRBJ2-5|TRBV5-1|-|-
CASAVGREVETQYF
TGCGCCAGCGCCGTGGGCAGGGAGGTTGAGACCCAGTACTTC
>TRBJ2-7|TRBV25-1|TRBD2|-
CASRGLAGEQYF
TGTGCCAGCAGGGGACTAGCGGGGGAGCAGTACTTC